The 19 T cell receptor beta chains given below trace back to one sample, sequenced in a study of regulatory T cells in long-lasting Graves disease. CDR3 regions were amplified by Arm-PCR using iRepertoire HTBI primers to build TCR beta libraries. TCRdb reprocessed the multiplex PCR reads via MiXCR and lists one record per CDR3 protein. The repertoire holds approximately 400,000 distinct CDR3 sequences, with 14% to 15% as singletons. The time point here: newly diagnosed GD, antithyroid drugs for less than 3 months. Researchers made the TCR library from RNA that was extracted from PBMCs. This same sample was also part of a study on T cells in Graves' hyperthyroidism and ophthalmopathy.

The material was peripheral blood mononuclear cells (PBMCs), obtained at new diagnosis, from a patient treated with antithyroid drugs. These receptors were taken from a woman in her twenties or thirties with Graves disease.

The rearrangement links TRBV28 to TRBJ2-2; D is possibly TRBD1 or TRBD2 (6 bases each). CDR1 MDHEN and CDR2 SYDVKM come from the germline V gene. This CDR3 has 16 residues. V was pared by 11 bases and J by 2 bases, with 21 bases between. As DNA, the CDR3 is TGTGCCGCCCAAGGGGCGGCGGGACAAAACACCGGGGAGCTGTTTTTT. Translation: CAAQGAAGQNTGELFF. Variable domain in full (rest from reference TRBV28 and TRBJ2-2): DVKVTQSSRYLVKRTGEKVFLECVQDMDHENMFWYRQDPGLGLRLIYFSYDVKMKEKGDIPEGYSVSREKKERFSLILESASTNQTSMYLCAAQGAAGQNTGELFFGEGSRLTVL.

A few counts support this clonotype. The chain has TRBV6-5 and TRBJ1-2; D may be TRBD1 (5 bases). The germline V and J ends were trimmed by 3 bases and 4 bases, with 15 bases remaining between them. Looked up from germline, CDR1 is MNHEY and CDR2 is SVGAGI. The CDR3 consists of 15 residues. CDR3 DNA sequence: TGTGCCAGCAGTTATTTCGCGGGGGTGGTCTATGGCTACACCTTC. It specifies CASSYFAGVVYGYTF.

This clonotype has more than one count but fewer than ten. The J gene is TRBJ2-7, the V gene TRBV7-9, with 11 bases matching TRBD2. V shed 3 bases and J 5 bases; nucleotides not matched to a gene: 6. Germline assignment: CDR1 SEHNR and CDR2 FQNEAQ (reference sequence). CDR3 size: 15 residues. The CDR3 DNA reads as TGTGCCAGCAGCTTTACTAGCGGGAGAATAAACGAGCAGTACTTC. Protein: CASSFTSGRINEQYF. The entire variable domain, with the rest obtained from reference TRBV7-9 and TRBJ2-7, is as follows: DTGVSQNPRHKITKRGQNVTFRCDPISEHNRLYWYRQTLGQGPEFLTYFQNEAQLEKSRLLSDRFSAERPKGSFSTLEIQRTEQGDSAMYLCASSFTSGRINEQYFGPGTRLTVT.

CDR3 coding DNA: TGTGCCTGGAGTGTCGGGGCAGGAGGCTACACCTTC. Translated: CAWSVGAGGYTF. J is TRBJ1-2 and V is TRBV30; tentative D call: TRBD1 (5 bases). Germline-derived CDR1 and CDR2 are GTSNPN and SVGIG (reference sequence). This CDR3 spans 12 amino acids. Trimming pared 0 bases from V and 8 bases from J, leaving 10 bases between.

This clonotype was seen repeatedly, ten times or more. In DNA, the CDR3 is TGTGCCTCACGACTAGCGGGAGACACCGGGGAGCTGTTTTTT. Translated, it gives CASRLAGDTGELFF. The rearrangement uses TRBV6-1 and TRBJ2-2, with 12 bases lining up with TRBD2. The CDR3 loop spans 14 amino acids. Germline V CDR1 and CDR2: MNHNS, SASEGT. The junction had 4 bases not matched to a gene; V was cut back by 11 bases and J by 3 bases.

The sample holds a few counts of this clonotype. The V and J genes are TRBV27 and TRBJ1-2, with TRBD1 as a possible D gene (6 bases). V lost 6 bases and J 8 bases, leaving 10 bases between the germline ends. The germline gives CDR1 MNHEY, CDR2 SMNVEV (reference sequence). There are 11 residues in the CDR3. CDR3 sequence: CASRGGRGYTF. CDR3 DNA: TGTGCCAGCAGGGGGGGCAGGGGCTACACCTTC.

This clonotype was counted ten times or more. The chain combines TRBV7-2 with TRBJ2-5; possible D gene TRBD1, 6 bases. Per the germline V gene, CDR1 is SGHTA and CDR2 is FQGNSA. Between the trimmed V and J ends, which lost 4 bases and 2 bases, there was a span of 11 bases. The CDR3 spans 14 residues. The CDR3: CASSSGQLQETQYF. The CDR3 DNA sequence: TGTGCCAGCAGCTCCGGACAGCTACAAGAGACCCAGTACTTC.

The sample holds many counts of this clonotype. The chain is built from TRBV7-9 and TRBJ1-1, with TRBD1 matching 12 bases. J was trimmed by 4 bases and V by 6 bases; bases with no gene match: 12. Germline assignment: CDR1 SEHNR and CDR2 FQNEAQ (reference sequence). This CDR3 region has 17 residues. In DNA, the CDR3 is TGTGCCAGCAGTTTGCCCGGGACAGGGGGCGCGGGCACTGAAGCTTTCTTT. Encoded protein: CASSLPGTGGAGTEAFF.

This clonotype was detected many times. The chain uses TRBV28 and TRBJ2-3; D is ambiguous. Trimming cost V 6 bases and J 2 bases, with 15 bases left between them. The germline CDR1 and CDR2 sequences are MDHEN and SYDVKM. The CDR3 has 15 residues. CDR3 sequence reads: CASSPESGPTDTQYF. The DNA of the CDR3 is TGTGCCAGCAGCCCCGAGTCGGGCCCCACAGATACGCAGTATTTT.

This CDR3 is CASSSNSGTTRSTDTQYF. The CDR3 coding sequence is TGTGCCAGCAGTTCCAATTCCGGGACAACCCGTAGCACAGATACGCAGTATTTT. This chain uses TRBV6-2 or TRBV6-3 with TRBJ2-3, with D perhaps matching TRBD1 (6 bases). This CDR3 contains 18 residues. Trimming pared 4 bases from V and 0 bases from J, leaving 20 bases between. Germline V gives CDR1 MNHEY, CDR2 SVGEGT.

The V call is TRBV19, the J call TRBJ2-1; the match to TRBD2 covers 12 bases. V shed 6 bases and J 7 bases; nucleotides not matched to a gene: 4. Germline-derived CDR1 and CDR2 are LNHDA and SQIVND (reference sequence). The length of the CDR3 is 14 residues. CDR3 nucleotide sequence: TGTGCCAGTAGCGGACTAGCGGGAAATAATGAGCAGTTCTTC. It specifies CASSGLAGNNEQFF.

This clonotype has more than one count but fewer than ten. The CDR3 spells CASSPVGASSYEQYF. The CDR3 nucleotides are TGTGCCAGCAGCCCCGTGGGGGCTAGCTCCTACGAGCAGTACTTC. The genes are TRBV3-1 and TRBJ2-7, with D maybe TRBD1 (6 bases). Germline V gives CDR1 LGHDT, CDR2 YNNKEL (reference sequence). With 4 bases removed from V and 0 bases from J, the gap between germline ends came to 13 bases. This CDR3 spans 15 amino acids.

With regard to this clonotype: One base away lies a much larger clone, so this may be a sequencing read error. This chain connects TRBV12-3 or TRBV12-4 to TRBJ2-7; 10 nucleotides match TRBD1. Losses at the gene ends were 6 bases for V and 7 bases for J; bases not matched to a gene: 12. The CDR3 totals 15 residues. In DNA, the CDR3 is TGTGCCAGCAGCCCCGGGACAGGGGTGGGCAATGAGCAGTACTTC. Its protein is CASSPGTGVGNEQYF.

This clonotype was detected many times. The J gene is TRBJ2-3, the V gene TRBV11-2; D is possibly TRBD2 (6 bases). In germline, CDR1 is SGHAT, CDR2 FQNNGV. The V end was cut by 5 bases, the J end by 6 bases, with 12 bases between. This CDR3 region has 13 residues. CDR3 region: CASSRGTLDTQYF. For the CDR3, the DNA is TGTGCCAGCAGCCGAGGGACTCTGGATACGCAGTATTTT.

This clonotype was seen many times. This chain joins TRBV12-5 and TRBJ2-7; no reliable D call. V gave up 0 bases and J gave up 4 bases, with 7 bases separating them. The CDR3 contains 13 residues. Germline assignment: CDR1 LGHNT and CDR2 FRNRAP. The DNA for the CDR3 is TGTGCTAGTGGTTTGGTAAGGCCTTACGAGCAGTACTTC. The encoded protein is CASGLVRPYEQYF.

This clonotype appeared many times. The rearrangement links TRBV28 to TRBJ1-2, with 7 bases fitting TRBD1. The ends lost 4 bases at V and 3 bases at J; junction bases unmatched: 14. The CDR3 length is 17 residues. CDR1 is MDHEN, CDR2 SYDVKM, per germline. In nucleotides, the CDR3 is TGTGCCAGCAGTTCAAACCGGGGACAGAACCTTTACTATGGCTACACCTTC. Amino acid sequence: CASSSNRGQNLYYGYTF.

This clonotype was seen a single time. Just one base apart from a much larger clone, this may be a read error. The genes are TRBV27 and TRBJ1-4; D uncertain. CDR3 length: 13 residues. V lost 5 bases, J lost 7 bases, and 11 bases lay in between. From germline, CDR1 is MNHEY and CDR2 SMNVEV (reference sequence). DNA for the CDR3: TGTGCCAGCAGTCGAGGACTTGGTGAAAAACTGTTTTTT. It yields the protein CASSRGLGEKLFF.

This clonotype was observed many times. In DNA form, the CDR3 reads TGTGCCAGCATAGCTGGGAGGGACACTGAAGCTTTCTTT. It specifies CASIAGRDTEAFF. V and J are TRBV2 and TRBJ1-1, with no clear D. Per the germline V gene, CDR1 is SNHLY and CDR2 is FYNNEI. The length of the CDR3 is 13 residues. Deletions cut 7 bases from V and 3 bases from J, with 12 bases between.

The CDR3 coding sequence is TGTGCCAGTAGTAAAAGACAGGGCGGCAAAAACATTCAGTACTTC. It yields the protein CASSKRQGGKNIQYF. The chain employs TRBV19 and TRBJ2-4; 7 bases map to TRBD1. The V and J ends lost 4 bases and 3 bases, in that order; junction bases with no gene match: 6. The CDR3 length is 15 residues. CDR1 is LNHDA and CDR2 is SQIVND in the germline V gene (reference sequence).